These 16 T cell receptor beta chains share one sample of origin, sequenced in a study of cytomegalovirus exposure and HLA in healthy donors. In the PCR, 60 Vbeta and 13 Jbeta primers were used. Profiling relied on immunoSEQ multiplex PCR, and the TCRdb table lists in-frame clones only, not all of them. The data contain around 150,000 clones, 55% to 75% of them singletons. Sequencing was carried out using PBMCs. These receptor sequences come from a woman in her sixties in good health and CMV-seropositive.

This clone was detected only a few times. V usage is TRBV4-1 and J usage is TRBJ2-7; a possible D gene is TRBD2 (5 bases). Per the germline V gene, CDR1 is MGHRA and CDR2 is YSYEKL. The V and J ends lost 0 bases and 7 bases respectively, with 13 bases between them. This CDR3 comprises 14 residues. The CDR3 loop reads CASSQESTGWEQYF. In nucleotides, the CDR3 is TGCGCCAGCAGCCAAGAATCGACGGGGTGGGAGCAGTACTTC.

J is TRBJ2-7 and V is TRBV4-1, with 11 bases that match TRBD2. The germline gives CDR1 MGHRA, CDR2 YSYEKL. The V gene end was trimmed by 0 bases and the J gene end by 9 bases; junction bases not matched to a gene: 7. The CDR3 has 15 amino acids. CDR3 region: CASSQEASGGLGQYF. DNA for the CDR3: TGCGCCAGCAGCCAAGAAGCTAGCGGGGGGCTCGGGCAGTACTTC.

The gene calls are TRBV15 and TRBJ2-7, with TRBD1 identical over 9 bases. The CDR3 is 14 residues long. Germline CDR1 is LNHNV and CDR2 is YYDKDF (reference sequence). The junction had 3 bases not matched to a gene; V was cut back by 4 bases and J by 2 bases. The CDR3 DNA reads TGTGCCACCAGCACCCGGGACAGGGCCTACGAGCAGTACTTC. The encoded protein is CATSTRDRAYEQYF.

The V gene is TRBV29-1, the J gene TRBJ1-1; 10 bases are shared with TRBD1. CDR1 is SQVTM and CDR2 is ANQGSEA in the germline V gene. The CDR3 runs 15 residues. With 6 bases clipped from V and 0 bases from J, the junction kept 7 bases outside the gene matches. This CDR3 reads CSVTGGAIMNTEAFF. The CDR3 DNA follows: TGCAGCGTGACAGGGGGCGCGATCATGAACACTGAAGCTTTCTTT.

The chain employs TRBV19 and TRBJ2-3, with D perhaps matching TRBD1 (5 bases). The V end lost 5 bases, the J end lost 2 bases, and 11 bases lay between the germline ends. CDR1 and CDR2 (germline): LNHDA, SQIVND (reference sequence). CDR3 length: 14 residues. The CDR3 DNA is TGTGCCAGTAGTCGACAGACCTACACAGATACGCAGTATTTT. It encodes CASSRQTYTDTQYF.

CDR3 in DNA: TGTGCCAGCAGCCCCCAGGGTCGCACTGAAGCTTTCTTT. Its translation is CASSPQGRTEAFF. The gene calls are TRBV7-2 and TRBJ1-1, with D perhaps matching TRBD1 (5 bases). V lost 5 bases and J 4 bases, leaving 11 bases between the germline ends. The CDR3 extends over 13 amino acids. Germline V gives CDR1 SGHTA, CDR2 FQGNSA.

The J gene is TRBJ2-5, the V gene TRBV6-1; 7 nucleotides agree with TRBD1. This CDR3 region has 13 residues. V was pared by 11 bases and J by 2 bases, with 8 bases of the junction left unmatched. Germline CDR1 reads MNHNS; CDR2 reads SASEGT. CDR3 residues: CAARGRGQETQYF. In nucleotides, the CDR3 is TGTGCCGCACGGGGCAGGGGGCAAGAGACCCAGTACTTC.

V usage is TRBV10-3 and J usage is TRBJ1-1; the match to TRBD1 covers 8 bases. The V gene end was trimmed by 0 bases and the J gene end by 3 bases; junction bases not matched to a gene: 6. Germline values: CDR1 ENHRY, CDR2 SYGVKD. CDR3 length: 16 amino acids. This CDR3 reads CAISESRQGAHTEAFF. Written as DNA, the CDR3 is TGTGCCATCAGTGAGTCGAGGCAGGGGGCACACACTGAAGCTTTCTTT.

The rearrangement uses TRBV19 and TRBJ1-5; D is possibly TRBD1 (6 bases). The CDR3 spans 14 residues. Germline-derived CDR1 and CDR2 are LNHDA and SQIVND (reference sequence). Trimming left V 7 bases short and J 6 bases short, with 16 bases between. The CDR3 nucleotides read TGTGCCAGTAACAATGGGGGGGCTGGTCAGCCCCAGCATTTT. It translates to CASNNGGAGQPQHF.

For the CDR3, the DNA is TGTGCCTGGAGTTGGGGGGGAAGCACAGATACGCAGTATTTT. Its protein is CAWSWGGSTDTQYF. The chain employs TRBV30 and TRBJ2-3, with 7 positions matching TRBD2. Germline CDR1 reads GTSNPN; CDR2 reads SVGIG (reference sequence). V lost 2 bases, J lost 0 bases, and 2 bases stayed unmatched. This CDR3 is 14 amino acids long.

With regard to this clone: The same CDR3 arises from other DNA sequences in this sample as well. The genes are TRBV18 and TRBJ1-1; 9 bases match TRBD1. Unmatched junction bases numbered 0, after V lost 3 bases and J lost 1 base. Germline-derived CDR1 and CDR2 are KGHSH and LQKENI. The CDR3 consists of 14 residues. This chain's CDR3 is CASSPGQGNTEAFF. CDR3 nucleotide sequence: TGTGCCAGCTCACCGGGACAGGGGAACACTGAAGCTTTCTTT.

V and J are TRBV11-2 and TRBJ1-1, with D perhaps TRBD1 (5 bases). Germline CDR1 and CDR2: SGHAT and FQNNGV. CDR3 size: 14 residues. Trimming removed 1 base from V and 8 bases from J, with 14 bases in between. The CDR3 bases are TGTGCCAGCAGCTTAGGGGGCGGTATGAGAGAAGCTTTCTTT. Its translation: CASSLGGGMREAFF.

The chain has TRBV28 and TRBJ1-1; D uncertain. With 3 bases removed from V and 2 bases from J, the gap between germline ends came to 10 bases. CDR1 is MDHEN, CDR2 SYDVKM, per germline. This CDR3 has 14 residues. CDR3 DNA sequence: TGTGCCAGCAGTTTGGGCAGGTCTAACACTGAAGCTTTCTTT. Translation: CASSLGRSNTEAFF.

The rearrangement links TRBV6-5 to TRBJ2-7; TRBD1 matches at 10 bases. Per the germline V gene, CDR1 is MNHEY and CDR2 is SVGAGI. With V trimmed by 2 bases and J by 2 bases, 3 bases remained unmatched. The CDR3 has 15 amino acids. DNA for the CDR3: TGTGCCAGCAGTTACCCGGGACAGGGGACCTACGAGCAGTACTTC. Translation gives CASSYPGQGTYEQYF.

About this clone: It differs at one base from a far larger clone, so likely a read error. This chain uses TRBV15 with TRBJ2-1; the match to TRBD2 covers 11 bases. Germline lookup yields CDR1 LNHNV and CDR2 YYDKDF (reference sequence). This CDR3 region has 15 residues. CDR3 amino acids: CATSNRLAGYNEEFF. DNA of the CDR3: TGTGCCACCAGCAATCGACTAGCGGGATACAATGAGGAGTTCTTC.

The genes are TRBV4-2 and TRBJ2-7; no reliable D call. Trimming took off 1 base at V and 0 bases at J, with 16 bases between the two ends. The CDR3 is 17 amino acids. Germline V lookup: CDR1 LGHNA, CDR2 YNFKEQ. The CDR3 protein is CASSQGLGDPSSYEQYF. Here the CDR3 DNA reads TGTGCCAGCAGCCAAGGGCTAGGAGACCCAAGCTCCTACGAGCAGTACTTC.